A single sample gave rise to the 27 T cell receptor beta chains below, sequenced in a study of T cell responses to AZD1222 COVID-19 vaccine. Method: immunoSEQ multiplex PCR; TCRdb's copy keeps in-frame clones and lacks some. The data contain around 150,000 clones, 90% to 95% of them singletons. Sequences were derived from peripheral blood, sampled 28 days after the second AZD1222 dose. All receptors derive from an adult who received the AZD1222 COVID-19 vaccine.

The chain couples TRBV15 to TRBJ1-2; D unresolved. This CDR3 is built from 13 residues. From germline, CDR1 is LNHNV and CDR2 YYDKDF (reference sequence). V was clipped by 4 bases and J by 6 bases, with 12 bases between them. The CDR3 nucleotides are TGTGCCACCAGCACGGGTGCCGGAGATGGCTACACCTTC. Protein sequence: CATSTGAGDGYTF.

The V and J genes are TRBV28 and TRBJ1-6; D remains unclear. Trimming took 7 bases from V and 3 from J, leaving 13 bases between them. Germline V gene sequence: CDR1 MDHEN, CDR2 SYDVKM. The length of the CDR3 is 15 residues. The CDR3 region is CASTSEGNYNSPLHF. CDR3 in DNA: TGTGCCAGCACTTCAGAGGGAAACTATAATTCACCCCTCCACTTT.

This chain joins TRBV5-1 and TRBJ1-1, with unresolved D. Germline values: CDR1 SGHRS, CDR2 YFSETQ. The CDR3 is 14 amino acids. Trimming stripped 3 bases from V and 0 bases from J, with 9 bases between. The CDR3 coding sequence is TGCGCCAGCAGCTGGTTAGGGATGAACACTGAAGCTTTCTTT. Residues: CASSWLGMNTEAFF.

The chain has TRBV15 and TRBJ2-4, with D possibly being TRBD1 (5 bases). This CDR3 region has 15 residues. V was pared by 4 bases and J by 0 bases, with 10 bases between. CDR1 and CDR2 (germline): LNHNV, YYDKDF (reference sequence). CDR3 nucleotides: TGTGCCACCAGCACGACAACAGGAGCCAAAAACATTCAGTACTTC. It encodes CATSTTTGAKNIQYF.

This chain links TRBV6-2 or TRBV6-3 with TRBJ2-1, with D hard to call. The CDR3 spans 11 residues. V was shortened by 2 bases and J by 6 bases, with 2 bases between the two germline ends. Germline CDR1 and CDR2: MNHEY and SVGEGT. The CDR3 sequence is CASSYGNEQFF. CDR3 nucleotides: TGTGCCAGCAGTTACGGCAATGAGCAGTTCTTC.

This chain uses TRBV3-1 (or the pseudogene TRBV3-2) with TRBJ2-3; D might be TRBD2 (6 bases). The V end lost 1 base, the J end lost 0 bases, and 26 bases lay between the germline ends. CDR3 size: 21 residues. Germline lookup yields CDR1 LGHDT and CDR2 YNNKEL (reference sequence). CDR3 loop: CASSQGPHPGSSGFSTDTQYF. The DNA for the CDR3 is TGTGCCAGCAGCCAAGGGCCCCACCCAGGGAGTAGCGGCTTTAGCACAGATACGCAGTATTTT.

V is TRBV15 and J is TRBJ2-2; D unresolved. The CDR3 is 16 amino acids. Germline CDR1 is LNHNV and CDR2 is YYDKDF (reference sequence). Trimming cost V 0 bases and J 5 bases, with 13 bases left between them. The CDR3 reads CATSRDTPPRTGELFF. CDR3 bases: TGTGCCACCAGCAGAGATACCCCTCCCCGGACCGGGGAGCTGTTTTTT.

V is TRBV11-2 and J is TRBJ1-5, with a possible D match to TRBD1 (6 bases). CDR1 is SGHAT, CDR2 FQNNGV, per germline. V was shortened by 3 bases and J by 2 bases, with 8 bases between the two germline ends. The CDR3 sequence is 14 residues long. The CDR3 region has the DNA TGTGCCAGCAGCTTGGACAGTCGCAATCAGCCCCAGCATTTT. This gives the protein CASSLDSRNQPQHF.

This chain uses TRBV7-3 with TRBJ2-1; D might be TRBD2 (7 bases). V gave up 5 bases and J gave up 0 bases, with 17 bases separating them. The CDR3 consists of 17 residues. The germline gives CDR1 SGHTA, CDR2 FQGTGA. As DNA, the CDR3 is TGTGCCAGCAGCCCCCAGGGAGGGGGAAGCTCCTACAATGAGCAGTTCTTC. As protein: CASSPQGGGSSYNEQFF.

The chain joins TRBV6-5 to TRBJ2-3, with 9 bases that match TRBD2. The germline V gene encodes CDR1 MNHEY and CDR2 SVGAGI. V lost 5 bases and J lost 2; bases outside the gene matches: 5. This CDR3 spans 15 amino acids. The CDR3 sequence is CASSPLAGPTDTQYF. The DNA of the CDR3 is TGTGCCAGCAGTCCCCTAGCGGGGCCCACAGATACGCAGTATTTT.

V gene TRBV19 combines with J gene TRBJ1-2, with 10 bases fitting TRBD1. Germline loops: CDR1 LNHDA, CDR2 SQIVND (reference sequence). The CDR3 extends over 15 amino acids. Losses at the gene ends were 3 bases for V and 4 bases for J; bases not matched to a gene: 5. The CDR3 bases are TGTGCCAGTAGTATCTCCAGGGACAGGGGCTATGGCTACACCTTC. Translating it yields CASSISRDRGYGYTF.

The V gene is TRBV29-1, the J gene TRBJ1-1; D gene unclear. The CDR3 consists of 14 residues. Germline V gives CDR1 SQVTM, CDR2 ANQGSEA. The ends were cut back, 7 bases at V and 1 base at J, with 16 bases in the middle. The CDR3 DNA follows: TGCAGCGCCACCCCCGGACGGGCGAACACTGAAGCTTTCTTT. Translation gives CSATPGRANTEAFF. Full variable domain (remainder filled in from reference TRBV29-1 and TRBJ1-1): SAVISQKPSRDICQRGTSLTIQCQVDSQVTMMFWYRQQPGQSLTLIATANQGSEATYESGFVIDKFPISRPNLTFSTLTVSNMSPEDSSIYLCSATPGRANTEAFFGQGTRLTVV.

This rearrangement joins TRBV19 to TRBJ1-6; D unclear. The CDR3 covers 13 residues. Trimming cost V 5 bases and J 8 bases, with 10 bases left between them. The germline gives CDR1 LNHDA, CDR2 SQIVND (reference sequence). CDR3 coding DNA: TGTGCCAGTAGTCCCGTTTCACATTCACCCCTCCACTTT. Protein: CASSPVSHSPLHF.

The chain uses TRBV7-8 and TRBJ2-2; perhaps TRBD1 as D (6 bases). From germline, CDR1 is SGHVS and CDR2 FQNEAQ. V lost 5 bases, J lost 1 base, and 14 bases lay in between. This CDR3 region has 16 residues. CDR3 bases: TGTGCCAGCAGCCCAAACCCGACAGGGAACACCGGGGAGCTGTTTTTT. It encodes CASSPNPTGNTGELFF.

The chain employs TRBV5-8 and TRBJ2-7; no firm D call. Trimming pared 4 bases from V and 0 bases from J, leaving 14 bases between. This CDR3 has 15 amino acids. CDR1 is SGHTS, CDR2 YDEGEE, per germline. In DNA form, the CDR3 reads TGTGCCAGCAGCCTGCAAAGGAGACCCTCCTACGAGCAGTACTTC. Residues: CASSLQRRPSYEQYF.

This sequence joins TRBV27 and TRBJ2-7; D remains ambiguous. The CDR3 extends over 12 amino acids. Germline-derived CDR1 and CDR2 are MNHEY and SMNVEV (reference sequence). Trimming removed 6 bases at V and 5 bases at J, with 11 bases between. The CDR3 protein is CASSPGSDEQYF. As DNA, the CDR3 is TGTGCCAGCAGCCCCGGGTCGGACGAGCAGTACTTC.

The V and J genes are TRBV5-4 and TRBJ2-1, with D tentatively TRBD2 (5 bases). This CDR3 spans 12 amino acids. Trimming took off 4 bases at V and 3 bases at J, with 5 bases between the two ends. Germline CDR1 is SGHNT and CDR2 is YYREEE (reference sequence). The CDR3 region is CASSDYYNEQFF. CDR3 in DNA: TGTGCCAGCAGCGACTACTACAATGAGCAGTTCTTC.

The rearrangement joins TRBV7-9 to TRBJ1-2, with 7 positions matching TRBD1. The V gene's germline CDR1 is SEHNR and CDR2 FQNEAQ (reference sequence). The CDR3 runs 16 residues. Germline trimming cut 5 bases from V and 1 base from J; bases unmatched to any gene: 10. The CDR3 DNA is TGTGCCAGCAGCATCCTTGGGACAGATATTAACTATGGCTACACCTTC. Its protein product is CASSILGTDINYGYTF. The variable domain in full, with the rest retrieved from reference TRBV7-9 and TRBJ1-2, is DTGVSQNPRHKITKRGQNVTFRCDPISEHNRLYWYRQTLGQGPEFLTYFQNEAQLEKSRLLSDRFSAERPKGSFSTLEIQRTEQGDSAMYLCASSILGTDINYGYTFGSGTRLTVV.

The chain has TRBV3-1 (or the pseudogene TRBV3-2) and TRBJ2-1, with 11 bases aligning to TRBD2. The germline V gene encodes CDR1 LGHDT and CDR2 YNNKEL (reference sequence). The CDR3 sequence is 17 residues long. V trimming: 0 bases; J trimming: 8 bases; junction bases outside the gene matches: 9. CDR3 amino acids: CASSQDSTSGTWDEQFF. As DNA, the CDR3 is TGTGCCAGCAGCCAAGACTCGACTAGCGGGACCTGGGATGAGCAGTTCTTC.

The chain has TRBV6-5 and TRBJ1-6; D gene unclear. The ends were cut back, 8 bases at V and 7 bases at J, with 12 bases in the middle. CDR3 length: 13 residues. From germline, CDR1 is MNHEY and CDR2 SVGAGI. The CDR3 spells CASRAYLNSPLHF. In nucleotides, the CDR3 is TGTGCCAGCCGGGCCTACCTCAATTCACCCCTCCACTTT.

V is TRBV12-1 and J is TRBJ1-5; the table's D call, TRBD1, was not checked against the DNA. TRBV12-1 is termed a pseudogene. The CDR3 has 18 amino acids. The CDR3 sequence: CASSPPDTRIYSNQPQHF. The CDR3 DNA is TGTGCCAGCAGCCCCCCGGACACCAGGATATATAGCAATCAGCCCCAGCATTTT.

The chain employs TRBV10-3 and TRBJ1-6, with 8 bases identical to TRBD1. CDR3 size: 13 residues. CDR1 is ENHRY and CDR2 is SYGVKD in the germline V gene. V trimming: 9 bases; J trimming: 7 bases; junction bases outside the gene matches: 5. CDR3 DNA sequence: TGTGCCATTGGGGGACAGGACAATTCACCCCTCCACTTT. Its translation is CAIGGQDNSPLHF.

The chain couples TRBV2 to TRBJ1-5; the D gene is possibly TRBD1 (5 bases). The CDR3 consists of 14 residues. Germline-derived CDR1 and CDR2 are SNHLY and FYNNEI. Between the trimmed V and J ends, which lost 8 bases and 2 bases, there was a span of 13 bases. The CDR3 spells CASAGPNGNQPQHF. CDR3 sequence (DNA): TGTGCCAGCGCGGGGCCTAATGGCAATCAGCCCCAGCATTTT.

Regarding this clone: The sample has other DNA sequences that encode this CDR3 too. The V gene is TRBV5-1, the J gene TRBJ1-1, with a weak D call TRBD1 (5 bases). V was pared by 1 base and J by 4 bases, with 8 bases between. The CDR3 length is 13 residues. Germline assignment: CDR1 SGHRS and CDR2 YFSETQ. In nucleotides, the CDR3 is TGCGCCAGCAGCTTGAACCAGGGCACTGAAGCTTTCTTT. Its translation is CASSLNQGTEAFF.

The V and J genes are TRBV29-1 and TRBJ2-3, with 7 nucleotides matching TRBD2. V lost 4 bases and J lost 5; bases outside the gene matches: 6. Germline loops: CDR1 SQVTM, CDR2 ANQGSEA. The CDR3 length is 13 residues. The CDR3 loop is CSVVRREKDTQYF. In DNA form, the CDR3 reads TGCAGCGTTGTACGGCGGGAGAAAGATACGCAGTATTTT.

The chain combines TRBV7-2 with TRBJ2-1, with 7 bases that match TRBD2. This CDR3 has 17 residues. With V trimmed by 1 base and J by 4 bases, 10 bases remained unmatched. Per germline, CDR1 SGHTA and CDR2 FQGNSA. This CDR3 reads CASSLGGGLNSYNEQFF. The CDR3 region has the DNA TGTGCCAGCAGCTTAGGGGGGGGTCTTAATTCTTACAATGAGCAGTTCTTC.

The V gene is TRBV5-1, the J gene TRBJ2-1, with D possibly matching TRBD2 (5 bases). Germline loops: CDR1 SGHRS, CDR2 YFSETQ. The V gene lost 0 bases and the J gene lost 1 base, with 8 bases spanning the gap. CDR3 length: 15 amino acids. This CDR3 reads CASSLEGESYNEQFF. Written as DNA, the CDR3 is TGCGCCAGCAGCTTGGAGGGAGAGTCCTACAATGAGCAGTTCTTC.